The 5 T cell receptor beta chains below come from one sample, sequenced in a study of blood T cell repertoires in COVID-19. TCRdb's table, derived via immunoSEQ multiplex PCR, lists solely in-frame clones and lacks some. The sample yields approximately 230,000 clones, around 90% seen once. Sequencing was performed on PBMCs or T cells enriched from blood (not recorded which). Receptor source: a woman aged 30 to 39 with acute COVID-19.

This clone occurred a few times. The chain links TRBV4-2 to TRBJ1-4; TRBD1 is a possible D gene (5 bases). There are 14 residues in the CDR3. The germline gives CDR1 LGHNA, CDR2 YNFKEQ. The germline V and J ends were trimmed by 5 bases and 8 bases, with 15 bases remaining between them. The chain's CDR3 is CASSILRVSEKLFF. The CDR3 bases are TGTGCCAGCAGCATTCTCAGGGTTTCGGAAAAACTGTTTTTT.

The chain links TRBV12-2 to TRBJ2-1; the table's D call, TRBD2, has no DNA check behind it. TRBV12-2 is a recognized pseudogene. The CDR3 has 16 residues. CDR3 amino acids: CASRTTSARSYNEQFF. Here the CDR3 DNA reads TGTGCAAGTCGCACGACTAGCGCCCGTTCCTACAATGAGCAGTTCTTC.

The chain carries TRBV29-1 and TRBJ2-2; 9 positions match TRBD1. Germline V gene sequence: CDR1 SQVTM, CDR2 ANQGSEA. V lost 6 bases and J lost 6; bases outside the gene matches: 5. The length of the CDR3 is 13 residues. CDR3 amino acids: CSVADRGPGELFF. In DNA, the CDR3 is TGCAGCGTGGCGGACAGGGGCCCCGGGGAGCTGTTTTTT.

The CDR3 region has the DNA TGTGCCAGCAGTTACGCTGGGAGCTCTGGAAACACCATATATTTT. Residues: CASSYAGSSGNTIYF. This chain uses TRBV6-5 with TRBJ1-3, with no clear D. Germline lookup yields CDR1 MNHEY and CDR2 SVGAGI. The CDR3 is made up of 15 amino acids. The V gene lost 2 bases and the J gene lost 0 bases, with 8 bases spanning the gap.

The count of this clone is one. The genes are TRBV4-1 and TRBJ1-4, with TRBD1 matching 9 bases. J gave up 12 bases and V 6 bases, and 17 bases lay outside the gene matches. CDR3 length: 16 residues. CDR1 MGHRA and CDR2 YSYEKL come from the germline V gene. The CDR3 region has the DNA TGCGCCAGCAGTCGGACCTCCGGGACAGGGCGGGAGGAACTGTTTTTT. It yields the protein CASSRTSGTGREELFF.